The rows below give T cell receptor beta chains drawn from one sample of a study of T-cell reconstitution after alpha-beta-depleted transplantation in children. One entry per CDR3 protein, called by TCRdb with MiXCR from the PCR reads. The sample gives about 310,000 distinct CDR3 sequences, about a quarter of which show up once; approximately 9.9% is in the top ten. This specimen was PBMCs, mostly from graft donor cells, taken 180 days after TCRalphabeta/CD19-depleted stem cell transplant. Source of these receptors: a male patient under 18 who had a stem cell transplant for acute lymphoblastic leukemia, so the T cells may come from the graft donor. The CDR3 runs from the conserved cysteine through the conserved F or W. The D gene is left open where the match is weak. A clone size is listed for some rows: how often the clone was seen (once, few, many), or a class if it is expanded.

clone_size	d_call	v_call	j_call	cdr3_aa	cdr3_nt
few	-	TRBV5-1	TRBJ2-4	CASSLQGIQYF	TGCGCCAGCAGCCTCCAGGGGATTCAGTACTTC
-	-	TRBV3-1	TRBJ2-4	CASSHPVAKNIQYF	TGTGCCAGCAGCCATCCAGTAGCCAAAAACATTCAGTACTTC
-	-	TRBV5-1	TRBJ1-2	CASSLETPHGYTF	TGCGCCAGCAGCTTGGAGACACCCCATGGCTACACCTTC
once	-	TRBV4-2	TRBJ2-7	CASSQEPGGAYEQYF	TGTGCCAGCAGCCAAGAGCCCGGCGGCGCATACGAGCAGTACTTC
-	-	TRBV20-1	TRBJ2-7	CSARDGTRTSYEQYF	TGCAGTGCTAGAGATGGGACACGCACATCCTACGAGCAGTACTTC
few	-	TRBV15	TRBJ2-7	CATSGLFSYEQYF	TGTGCCACCAGCGGACTGTTCTCCTACGAGCAGTACTTC
-	-	TRBV6-1	TRBJ2-7	CASSKGRASSYEQYF	TGTGCCAGCAGTAAGGGGCGGGCTAGCTCCTACGAGCAGTACTTC
-	TRBD2	TRBV6-4	TRBJ2-1	CASSDTSGINNEQFF	TGTGCCAGCAGCGATACTAGCGGGATCAACAATGAGCAGTTCTTC
-	-	TRBV2	TRBJ2-7	CASSDRGGPSYEQYF	TGTGCCAGCAGTGATAGGGGCGGTCCCTCCTACGAGCAGTACTTC
many	-	TRBV25-1	TRBJ1-2	CASSAYNNYGYTF	TGTGCCAGCAGCGCCTACAATAACTATGGCTACACCTTC
-	-	TRBV12-3/TRBV12-4	TRBJ2-3	CASSLNLGSFPDTQYF	TGTGCCAGCAGTTTAAATCTGGGGAGTTTCCCAGATACGCAGTATTTT
-	-	TRBV5-1	TRBJ2-1	CASSLRDLRYNEQFF	TGCGCCAGCAGCCTCCGGGACTTGCGCTACAATGAGCAGTTCTTC
few	-	TRBV11-2	TRBJ1-5	CASSLGRGKQPQHF	TGTGCCAGCAGCTTAGGGCGGGGTAAGCAGCCCCAGCATTTT
-	TRBD2	TRBV7-6	TRBJ2-4	CASSPTSGMAKNIQYF	TGTGCCAGCAGCCCGACTAGCGGGATGGCCAAAAACATTCAGTACTTC
-	-	TRBV5-1	TRBJ2-1	CASSLVARGFYNEQFF	TGCGCCAGCAGCTTAGTGGCAAGAGGTTTTTACAATGAGCAGTTCTTC
few	TRBD2	TRBV9	TRBJ2-1	CASSGGGTSGPSSYNEQFF	TGTGCCAGCAGTGGGGGGGGGACTAGCGGACCGAGCTCCTACAATGAGCAGTTCTTC
many	TRBD2	TRBV29-1	TRBJ2-7	CSVEELAGISYEQYF	TGCAGCGTTGAAGAACTAGCGGGGATCTCCTACGAGCAGTACTTC
-	-	TRBV20-1	TRBJ2-7	CSARDPLSVEQYF	TGCAGTGCTAGAGACCCGCTATCAGTCGAGCAGTACTTC
-	-	TRBV4-1	TRBJ2-5	CASSQGLGYQETQYF	TGCGCCAGCAGCCAAGGACTTGGGTACCAAGAGACCCAGTACTTC
-	-	TRBV12-5	TRBJ2-5	CASGLGSGIQETQYF	TGTGCTAGTGGTTTGGGTTCGGGTATACAAGAGACCCAGTACTTC
few	-	TRBV5-5	TRBJ2-3	CASSLGPTDTQYF	TGTGCCAGCAGCCTGGGGCCAACAGATACGCAGTATTTT
few	-	TRBV5-1	TRBJ2-5	CASSLAVVRETQYF	TGCGCCAGCAGCTTGGCGGTAGTACGAGAGACCCAGTACTTC
-	-	TRBV5-6	TRBJ1-2	CASSLQGPYGSTF	TGTGCCAGCAGCTTACAGGGTCCCTATGGCTCCACCTTC
-	TRBD1	TRBV5-1	TRBJ2-7	CASSSGTGGFEQYF	TGCGCCAGCAGTTCCGGGACAGGGGGCTTCGAGCAGTACTTC
-	TRBD1	TRBV12-3/TRBV12-4	TRBJ1-5	CASSDTGGRNQCQHF	TGTGCCAGCAGTGATACAGGGGGTCGAAATCAGTGCCAGCATTTT
-	-	TRBV7-2	TRBJ1-2	CASSFYSGQGIGYTF	TGTGCCAGCAGCTTCTATTCCGGACAAGGGATAGGCTACACCTTC
few	-	TRBV29-1	TRBJ2-2	CSDGPRDTGELFF	TGCAGCGATGGCCCTAGGGACACCGGGGAGCTGTTTTTT
few	TRBD1	TRBV3-1	TRBJ1-1	CASSRQGHITEAFF	TGTGCCAGCAGCCGACAGGGGCATATCACTGAAGCTTTCTTT
-	-	TRBV14	TRBJ2-5	CASSQEYIRTETQYF	TGTGCCAGCAGCCAAGAATACATTAGGACGGAGACCCAGTACTTC
few	TRBD2	TRBV7-6	TRBJ2-7	CASSPKLAGVFSYEQYF	TGTGCCAGCAGCCCGAAACTAGCGGGAGTCTTCTCCTACGAGCAGTACTTC
few	-	TRBV27	TRBJ1-4	CASSYQGGEKLFF	TGTGCCAGCAGTTATCAGGGCGGTGAAAAACTGTTTTTT
-	-	TRBV9	TRBJ2-1	CASSVEAPSYNEQFF	TGTGCCAGCAGCGTAGAAGCACCCTCCTACAATGAGCAGTTCTTC
few	TRBD1	TRBV29-1	TRBJ2-5	CSATGAVYQETQYF	TGCAGCGCTACAGGGGCGGTGTACCAAGAGACCCAGTACTTC
few	TRBD1	TRBV30	TRBJ2-5	CAWNRGLTETQYF	TGTGCCTGGAACAGGGGGTTAACGGAGACCCAGTACTTC
few	-	TRBV5-1	TRBJ2-7	CASTVDAAYEQYF	TGCGCCAGCACGGTGGACGCCGCCTACGAGCAGTACTTC